This T cell receptor beta chain is from a study of regulatory T cells in long-lasting Graves disease. Across the whole study: Antithyroid drugs had been given to newly diagnosed Graves' patients for under 3 months.

This clonotype was seen a few times. Time point in this sample: newly diagnosed GD, antithyroid drugs for less than 3 months. Scientists built the TCR library using RNA that was extracted from PBMCs. Graves' disease diagnoses followed American Thyroid Association guidelines. Patients were from an endocrinology department in Xi'an, China. V lost 0 bases, J lost 4 bases, and 9 bases lay in between. The CDR3 has 15 amino acids. Germline values: CDR1 LNHDA, CDR2 SQIVND (reference sequence). To make TCR beta libraries, researchers used iRepertoire HTBI primers and Arm-PCR of CDR3 regions. From the multiplex PCR reads, TCRdb called clonotypes with MiXCR, one entry per CDR3 protein. The sample includes around 400,000 distinct CDR3 sequences, 15% to 17% seen only once; the top ten take approximately 21%.

The rearrangement links TRBV19 to TRBJ2-2; tentatively, D is TRBD1 or TRBD2 (5 bases each). This specimen consisted of peripheral blood mononuclear cells (PBMCs), obtained at new diagnosis, from a patient treated with antithyroid drugs. The sequence came from a female donor with Graves disease. The CDR3 loop is CASSIDAGTTGELFF. CDR3 nucleotide sequence: TGTGCCAGTAGTATAGACGCAGGGACCACCGGGGAGCTGTTTTTT.